This TCR beta chain was profiled in a study of T cells in women clearing cervical HPV infection. Study summary: HLA type stays a possible confounder, typing being limited.

Study results and limitations: Controls had more TRBV6-7 (about 0.16%) than cases (roughly 0.11%).

All participants had a single incident cervical HPV16 infection, and prevalent HPV16 infections were excluded. MY09/MY11 PCR detected cervical HPV DNA; dot-blot assigned genotypes. Worth noting for this clone: What it binds is unknown. The read comes to an end 3 residues before the CDR3 does, leaving the germline J gene to fill in the end.

TCRdb keeps only in-frame clones here, not all; method: immunoSEQ multiplex PCR. Reported are roughly 19,000 clones; the ten largest clones contain 6.5% to 8.5%. Germline loops: CDR1 SEHNR, CDR2 FQNEAQ (reference sequence). The CDR3 is made up of 14 amino acids. The sequencing sample was made of blood buffy coat. The TCR originated in a woman between 18 and 69 years old with a cervical HPV16 infection that either progressed to CIN3+ or cleared (not recorded which). The chain links TRBV7-9 to TRBJ1-1; possible D gene TRBD1, 5 bases. The CDR3 DNA, read in part, is TGTGCCAGCAGCTTTAGCGGGAGAGGGGAGACA. Translation gives CASSFSGRGET. The full CDR3 sequence reads CASSFSGRGETAFF. Based on the CDR3 plus reference TRBV7-9 and TRBJ1-1, the full variable domain is DTGVSQNPRHKITKRGQNVTFRCDPISEHNRLYWYRQTLGQGPEFLTYFQNEAQLEKSRLLSDRFSAERPKGSFSTLEIQRTEQGDSAMYLCASSFSGRGETAFFGQGTRLTVV.